The rows below give T cell receptor beta chains drawn from one sample of a study of T-cell reconstitution after alpha-beta-depleted transplantation in children. TCRdb analysed the PCR reads with MiXCR anew, one entry per CDR3 protein. Here the sample spans around 500,000 distinct CDR3 sequences, around 13% being singletons. The specimen comprised PBMCs from the stem cell graft donor, sampled from the stem cell graft. Receptor source: a human donor who donated a stem cell graft to a child with combined immunodeficiency. Both conserved end residues are part of each CDR3. The order of the fields is CDR3 protein, CDR3 DNA, V gene, clone size, D gene, J gene. The D gene is left open where the match is weak. Clone sizes are given selectively: once, few, many, or a class where the clone is expanded.

cdr3_aa: CASSPPYRANEQFF
cdr3_nt: TGTGCCAGCTCACCACCGTACAGGGCGAATGAGCAGTTCTTC
v_call: TRBV18
clone_size: NA
d_call: NA
j_call: TRBJ2-1

cdr3_aa: CASSLERRSEQYF
cdr3_nt: TGTGCCAGCAGCTTGGAGCGCAGGAGTGAGCAGTACTTC
v_call: TRBV5-4
clone_size: few
d_call: NA
j_call: TRBJ2-7

cdr3_aa: CASSYSNLDSGTGELFF
cdr3_nt: TGTGCCAGCAGTTACTCGAACTTGGATAGCGGCACCGGGGAGCTGTTTTTT
v_call: TRBV6-5
clone_size: NA
d_call: NA
j_call: TRBJ2-2

cdr3_aa: CASRGDRDGFNQPQHF
cdr3_nt: TGTGCCAGCAGGGGGGACAGGGATGGTTTCAATCAGCCCCAGCATTTT
v_call: TRBV6-1
clone_size: NA
d_call: TRBD1
j_call: TRBJ1-5

cdr3_aa: CAWSVRPADTQYF
cdr3_nt: TGTGCCTGGAGTGTCCGCCCCGCAGATACGCAGTATTTT
v_call: TRBV30
clone_size: NA
d_call: NA
j_call: TRBJ2-3

cdr3_aa: CASSEVGRGNTEAFF
cdr3_nt: TGTGCCAGCAGTGAAGTGGGGCGGGGGAACACTGAAGCTTTCTTT
v_call: TRBV12-3/TRBV12-4
clone_size: many
d_call: NA
j_call: TRBJ1-1

cdr3_aa: CASSFGAEDTQYF
cdr3_nt: TGCGCCAGCAGCTTCGGAGCGGAGGATACGCAGTATTTT
v_call: TRBV5-1
clone_size: few
d_call: NA
j_call: TRBJ2-3

cdr3_aa: CASSLRLAGGAVEELYF
cdr3_nt: TGTGCCAGCAGCTTACGGCTAGCGGGAGGGGCTGTGGAAGAGCTGTACTTC
v_call: TRBV7-8
clone_size: NA
d_call: TRBD2
j_call: TRBJ2-7

cdr3_aa: CASSPGGGVTGELFF
cdr3_nt: TGTGCCAGCAGCCCAGGGGGCGGTGTAACCGGGGAGCTGTTTTTT
v_call: TRBV28
clone_size: few
d_call: TRBD1
j_call: TRBJ2-2

cdr3_aa: CASSTGTADYNEQFF
cdr3_nt: TGTGCCAGTAGCACCGGGACAGCAGACTACAATGAGCAGTTCTTC
v_call: TRBV7-2
clone_size: few
d_call: TRBD1
j_call: TRBJ2-1

cdr3_aa: CSASMVGETQYF
cdr3_nt: TGCAGTGCTAGTATGGTTGGCGAGACCCAGTACTTC
v_call: TRBV20-1
clone_size: few
d_call: NA
j_call: TRBJ2-5

cdr3_aa: CASSFQTGLVSEQYF
cdr3_nt: TGTGCCAGCAGTTTTCAGACAGGGTTAGTCTCCGAGCAGTACTTC
v_call: TRBV12-3/TRBV12-4
clone_size: many
d_call: TRBD1
j_call: TRBJ2-7

cdr3_aa: CASSQGLRVGELFF
cdr3_nt: TGCGCCAGCAGCCAGGGACTGAGGGTCGGGGAGCTGTTTTTT
v_call: TRBV4-3
clone_size: NA
d_call: NA
j_call: TRBJ2-2

cdr3_aa: CASSSVTSNEQYF
cdr3_nt: TGCGCCAGCAGCTCCGTTACTAGCAACGAGCAGTACTTC
v_call: TRBV5-1
clone_size: NA
d_call: NA
j_call: TRBJ2-7

cdr3_aa: CSVGPGQGITEAFF
cdr3_nt: TGCAGCGTTGGGCCGGGACAGGGGATCACTGAAGCTTTCTTT
v_call: TRBV29-1
clone_size: many
d_call: TRBD1
j_call: TRBJ1-1

cdr3_aa: CASSVGQGNVYEQYF
cdr3_nt: TGTGCCAGCAGCGTAGGACAGGGGAACGTATACGAGCAGTACTTC
v_call: TRBV9
clone_size: once
d_call: TRBD1
j_call: TRBJ2-7

cdr3_aa: CASSFPGSGNSYNEQFF
cdr3_nt: TGTGCCAGCAGCTTCCCGGGGAGCGGGAACTCCTACAATGAGCAGTTCTTC
v_call: TRBV7-9
clone_size: many
d_call: TRBD2
j_call: TRBJ2-1

cdr3_aa: CATSRDAGYTYNEQFF
cdr3_nt: TGTGCCACCAGCAGAGATGCGGGATACACCTACAATGAGCAGTTCTTC
v_call: TRBV15
clone_size: few
d_call: NA
j_call: TRBJ2-1

cdr3_aa: CSVGLAGNTGELFF
cdr3_nt: TGCAGCGTTGGGCTCGCGGGAAACACCGGGGAGCTGTTTTTT
v_call: TRBV29-1
clone_size: NA
d_call: NA
j_call: TRBJ2-2

cdr3_aa: CASRRKTGKDTF
cdr3_nt: TGTGCCAGCAGACGAAAGACAGGCAAGGACACCTTC
v_call: TRBV12-3/TRBV12-4
clone_size: many
d_call: NA
j_call: TRBJ1-2

cdr3_aa: CASSQNSGRQNEQYF
cdr3_nt: TGTGCCAGCAGTCAGAATAGCGGGAGGCAAAACGAGCAGTACTTC
v_call: TRBV12-3/TRBV12-4
clone_size: few
d_call: TRBD2
j_call: TRBJ2-7

cdr3_aa: CASSYSGGGSYNEQFF
cdr3_nt: TGTGCCAGCAGTTACTCAGGCGGGGGCTCCTACAATGAGCAGTTCTTC
v_call: TRBV6-2/TRBV6-3
clone_size: few
d_call: TRBD2
j_call: TRBJ2-1

cdr3_aa: CSAGETVSGNTIYF
cdr3_nt: TGCAGTGCGGGGGAGACAGTGTCTGGAAACACCATATATTTT
v_call: TRBV20-1
clone_size: few
d_call: NA
j_call: TRBJ1-3

cdr3_aa: CSARPRPLSSYEQYF
cdr3_nt: TGCAGTGCTAGACCTAGACCCCTGAGCTCCTACGAGCAGTACTTC
v_call: TRBV20-1
clone_size: NA
d_call: NA
j_call: TRBJ2-7

cdr3_aa: CASSVHFTDEQYF
cdr3_nt: TGTGCCAGCAGCGTACATTTCACGGACGAGCAGTACTTC
v_call: TRBV7-9
clone_size: NA
d_call: NA
j_call: TRBJ2-7

cdr3_aa: CASSLQGGAYNEQFF
cdr3_nt: TGCGCCAGCAGCTTACAGGGGGGGGCCTACAATGAGCAGTTCTTC
v_call: TRBV5-1
clone_size: few
d_call: NA
j_call: TRBJ2-1

cdr3_aa: CASSQDSPDTQYF
cdr3_nt: TGCGCCAGCAGCCAAGATTCCCCAGATACGCAGTATTTT
v_call: TRBV4-3
clone_size: many
d_call: NA
j_call: TRBJ2-3

cdr3_aa: CASSLAWAGGAFF
cdr3_nt: TGTGCCAGCAGCTTGGCCTGGGCAGGGGGAGCTTTCTTT
v_call: TRBV5-6
clone_size: few
d_call: TRBD1
j_call: TRBJ1-1

cdr3_aa: CASQTSGIQPQHF
cdr3_nt: TGTGCCAGCCAAACCTCAGGGATTCAGCCCCAGCATTTT
v_call: TRBV19
clone_size: NA
d_call: NA
j_call: TRBJ1-5

cdr3_aa: CASSQEDRGPGEAFF
cdr3_nt: TGTGCCAGCAGCCAGGAAGACAGGGGGCCTGGTGAAGCTTTCTTT
v_call: TRBV4-2
clone_size: many
d_call: TRBD1
j_call: TRBJ1-1

cdr3_aa: CASSYGWGRDGYTF
cdr3_nt: TGTGCCAGCAGTTACGGGTGGGGCAGGGATGGCTACACCTTC
v_call: TRBV6-5
clone_size: few
d_call: NA
j_call: TRBJ1-2

cdr3_aa: CSVGPTGDEQYF
cdr3_nt: TGCAGCGTTGGACCCACAGGGGACGAGCAGTACTTC
v_call: TRBV29-1
clone_size: NA
d_call: TRBD1
j_call: TRBJ2-7

cdr3_aa: CASGPRQDEQFF
cdr3_nt: TGTGCCAGCGGCCCCCGACAGGATGAGCAGTTCTTC
v_call: TRBV7-3
clone_size: few
d_call: NA
j_call: TRBJ2-1

cdr3_aa: CASNSQNEQFF
cdr3_nt: TGTGCCAGCAATTCTCAGAATGAGCAGTTCTTC
v_call: TRBV6-6
clone_size: NA
d_call: NA
j_call: TRBJ2-1

cdr3_aa: CASSFLVRATFVSVSDGYTF
cdr3_nt: TGTGCCAGCAGTTTTTTGGTCAGGGCGACCTTCGTGAGCGTGTCGGACGGCTACACCTTC
v_call: TRBV6-5
clone_size: few
d_call: NA
j_call: TRBJ1-2

cdr3_aa: CATRGADTQYF
cdr3_nt: TGTGCCACCAGGGGAGCAGATACGCAGTATTTT
v_call: TRBV24-1
clone_size: many
d_call: NA
j_call: TRBJ2-3

cdr3_aa: CASSRILRGTGDSYEQYF
cdr3_nt: TGTGCCAGCAGTAGGATCCTACGAGGGACAGGCGACTCCTACGAGCAGTACTTC
v_call: TRBV6-2/TRBV6-3
clone_size: NA
d_call: TRBD1
j_call: TRBJ2-7

cdr3_aa: CSAQRISQETQYF
cdr3_nt: TGCAGCGCCCAACGAATTTCCCAAGAGACCCAGTACTTC
v_call: TRBV29-1
clone_size: many
d_call: NA
j_call: TRBJ2-5

cdr3_aa: CASSYENIYEQYF
cdr3_nt: TGTGCCAGCAGTTACGAGAACATCTACGAGCAGTACTTC
v_call: TRBV6-6
clone_size: NA
d_call: NA
j_call: TRBJ2-7

cdr3_aa: CASTVGQGYNEQFF
cdr3_nt: TGTGCCAGCACCGTTGGACAGGGCTACAATGAGCAGTTCTTC
v_call: TRBV12-3/TRBV12-4
clone_size: many
d_call: TRBD1
j_call: TRBJ2-1

cdr3_aa: CASRPSSGRADEQFF
cdr3_nt: TGCGCCAGCAGGCCATCTAGCGGGAGAGCGGATGAGCAGTTCTTC
v_call: TRBV5-1
clone_size: few
d_call: TRBD2
j_call: TRBJ2-1

cdr3_aa: CSARDLGLTVNTEAFF
cdr3_nt: TGCAGTGCTAGAGATTTGGGTTTGACAGTGAACACTGAAGCTTTCTTT
v_call: TRBV20-1
clone_size: few
d_call: NA
j_call: TRBJ1-1

cdr3_aa: CASFSGGNEQFF
cdr3_nt: TGTGCCAGCTTTTCAGGGGGCAATGAGCAGTTCTTC
v_call: TRBV12-3/TRBV12-4
clone_size: many
d_call: TRBD1
j_call: TRBJ2-1

cdr3_aa: CASSSGTSTGELFF
cdr3_nt: TGTGCCAGCAGTTCGGGGACTAGTACCGGGGAGCTGTTTTTT
v_call: TRBV12-3/TRBV12-4
clone_size: few
d_call: TRBD2
j_call: TRBJ2-2

cdr3_aa: CASSYSPDNIQYF
cdr3_nt: TGTGCCAGCAGTTACTCGCCGGACAACATTCAGTACTTC
v_call: TRBV6-6
clone_size: few
d_call: NA
j_call: TRBJ2-4

cdr3_aa: CASSQVVGSNRETQYF
cdr3_nt: TGTGCCAGCAGCCAAGTTGTGGGCTCCAACCGAGAGACCCAGTACTTC
v_call: TRBV4-2
clone_size: few
d_call: NA
j_call: TRBJ2-5

cdr3_aa: CASSTGPSDTQYF
cdr3_nt: TGTGCCAGCAGCACGGGACCTTCAGATACGCAGTATTTT
v_call: TRBV13
clone_size: NA
d_call: NA
j_call: TRBJ2-3